A single sample is the source of the 20 T cell receptor beta chains below, sequenced in a study of T cells after yellow fever vaccination. TCRdb itself ran the 5' RACE reads through MiXCR, one entry per CDR3 protein. The sample shows roughly 320,000 distinct CDR3 sequences, around 11% of them seen only once. Sample: CD4+ T cells sorted from PBMCs, taken 45 days after the yellow fever booster vaccination. Receptor source: a man younger than 30 who received the YFV17D yellow fever vaccine.

This clonotype has more than one count but fewer than ten. J is TRBJ1-6 and V is TRBV5-1; 10 nucleotides match TRBD1. The CDR3 is 14 amino acids. V shed 2 bases and J 11 bases; nucleotides not matched to a gene: 4. Looked up from germline, CDR1 is SGHRS and CDR2 is YFSETQ. The CDR3 region has the DNA TGCGCCAGCAGCTTCGGACAGGGGGAGGCACCCCTCCACTTT. Its protein product is CASSFGQGEAPLHF.

The rearrangement uses TRBV30 and TRBJ2-3, with 9 bases aligning to TRBD2. The CDR3 length is 15 residues. Looked up from germline, CDR1 is GTSNPN and CDR2 is SVGIG (reference sequence). Germline trimming cut 2 bases from V and 6 bases from J; bases unmatched to any gene: 9. The CDR3 loop reads CAWSTEAGGKDTQYF. The DNA of the CDR3 is TGTGCCTGGAGTACAGAAGCGGGGGGCAAGGATACGCAGTATTTT.

This clonotype was counted between two and nine times. This rearrangement joins TRBV5-1 to TRBJ2-5, with D perhaps TRBD2 (5 bases). Germline assignment: CDR1 SGHRS and CDR2 YFSETQ. This CDR3 spans 13 amino acids. Trimming stripped 0 bases from V and 5 bases from J, with 8 bases between. CDR3 DNA sequence: TGCGCCAGCAGCTTGGCCCTAGCTGAGACCCAGTACTTC. This sequence encodes CASSLALAETQYF.

This clonotype has only a few counts. This chain uses TRBV4-1 with TRBJ1-6; D uncertain. Trimming took 8 bases from V and 7 from J, leaving 21 bases between them. This CDR3 spans 16 amino acids. The germline gives CDR1 MGHRA, CDR2 YSYEKL. CDR3 residues: CASGPGAWVGNSPLHF. The CDR3 nucleotides are TGCGCCAGCGGCCCTGGAGCGTGGGTAGGCAATTCACCCCTCCACTTT.

The chain carries TRBV20-1 and TRBJ2-5; TRBD2 agrees at 9 bases. The J segment lost 2 bases and the V segment lost 5 bases, leaving 9 bases of the junction unmatched. Germline V gene lookup returns CDR1 DFQATT and CDR2 SNEGSKA (reference sequence). The CDR3 has 15 residues. In DNA form, the CDR3 reads TGCAGTGCTCAGATTAGCGGGGGTAGGCAAGAGACCCAGTACTTC. Residues: CSAQISGGRQETQYF.

In DNA form, the CDR3 reads TGTGCCTGGACTTCGGATGGGCCCCGGGAGGCTTTCTTT. Translation gives CAWTSDGPREAFF. This sequence joins TRBV30 and TRBJ1-1; D is unresolved. The V and J ends lost 4 bases and 11 bases respectively, with 20 bases between them. The CDR3 extends over 13 amino acids. Germline loops: CDR1 GTSNPN, CDR2 SVGIG (reference sequence).

Only a few counts were recorded for this clonotype. The V gene is TRBV7-3, the J gene TRBJ2-6; no firm D call. The CDR3 sequence is 16 residues long. The germline V gene has CDR1 SGHTA and CDR2 FQGTGA. Trimming removed 0 bases at V and 1 base at J, with 7 bases between. CDR3 sequence: CASSLTAVSGANVLTF. CDR3 DNA: TGTGCCAGCAGCTTAACTGCCGTGTCTGGGGCCAACGTCCTGACTTTC.

This clonotype was seen only a few times. V usage is TRBV3-1 and J usage is TRBJ2-5; D is possibly TRBD2 (6 bases). V lost 3 bases to trimming and J lost 2 bases, with 13 bases between them. This CDR3 spans 15 amino acids. The germline gives CDR1 LGHDT, CDR2 YNNKEL (reference sequence). For the CDR3, the DNA is TGTGCCAGCAGCCAGATAGGACGGGAGCAAGAGACCCAGTACTTC. As protein: CASSQIGREQETQYF.

The gene calls are TRBV12-3 or TRBV12-4 and TRBJ1-2, with D uncertain. Trimming shortened V by 1 base and J by 3 bases, and 9 bases separated the two germline ends. The CDR3 consists of 14 residues. DNA of the CDR3: TGTGCCAGCAGTTTAGTCGGCAACTACTATGGCTACACCTTC. Its protein product is CASSLVGNYYGYTF.

This clonotype was counted a few times. The chain combines TRBV11-3 with TRBJ1-1; D is possibly TRBD1 (5 bases). Deletions cut 3 bases from V and 3 bases from J, with 14 bases between. The CDR3 spans 15 residues. The germline V gene encodes CDR1 SGHNT and CDR2 YENEEA. The chain's CDR3 is CASSLGSGADTEAFF. The CDR3 DNA reads as TGTGCCAGCAGCTTGGGTTCCGGGGCGGACACTGAAGCTTTCTTT.

This clonotype occurred many times. The chain is built from TRBV7-8 and TRBJ2-1, with D maybe TRBD2 (5 bases). The germline CDR1 and CDR2 sequences are SGHVS and FQNEAQ. The length of the CDR3 is 14 residues. V was trimmed by 1 base and J by 4 bases, leaving 8 bases between them. In nucleotides, the CDR3 is TGTGCCAGCAGCTTAGTCGGGGATTACAATGAGCAGTTCTTC. It is translated as CASSLVGDYNEQFF.

This chain connects TRBV2 to TRBJ1-6, with D possibly being TRBD1 (6 bases). V lost 6 bases, J lost 7 bases, and 13 bases lay in between. The CDR3 runs to 14 residues. Germline V gene lookup returns CDR1 SNHLY and CDR2 FYNNEI. The CDR3 DNA sequence: TGTGCCAGCAGCCCCGACAGGAACAATTCACCCCTCCACTTT. Encoded protein: CASSPDRNNSPLHF.

DNA for the CDR3: TGCAGTACCAGAGGTCCGGGGAACTATGGCTACACCTTC. Its protein product is CSTRGPGNYGYTF. This sequence joins TRBV20-1 and TRBJ1-2; no firm D call. Trimming shortened V by 8 bases and J by 2 bases, and 15 bases separated the two germline ends. CDR1 and CDR2 from the germline V gene are DFQATT and SNEGSKA (reference sequence). The CDR3 has 13 residues.

This clonotype was detected a few times. The V and J genes are TRBV24-1 and TRBJ2-1; the match to TRBD1 covers 8 bases. CDR1 KGHDR and CDR2 SFDVKD come from the germline V gene. The CDR3 is made up of 16 amino acids. J gave up 12 bases and V 7 bases, and 19 bases lay outside the gene matches. The CDR3 loop is CATSRTTGTGLIVQFF. In DNA form, the CDR3 reads TGTGCCACCAGCAGAACTACCGGGACAGGTTTAATCGTGCAGTTCTTC.

The CDR3 DNA follows: TGCAGTGCTATGAGAGGCGAAGCTTTCTTT. It yields the protein CSAMRGEAFF. The chain couples TRBV20-1 to TRBJ1-1; D is unclear. Germline lookup yields CDR1 DFQATT and CDR2 SNEGSKA (reference sequence). This CDR3 spans 10 amino acids. Trimming took 4 bases from V and 8 from J, leaving 8 bases between them.

The sample holds a few counts of this clonotype. V usage is TRBV7-2 and J usage is TRBJ2-7; TRBD1 or TRBD2 may be the D gene (6 bases each). Germline V gene sequence: CDR1 SGHTA, CDR2 FQGNSA. This CDR3 has 15 residues. Trimming took 5 bases from V and 3 from J, leaving 17 bases between them. CDR3 nucleotide sequence: TGTGCCAGCAGCCCCCCCACGGGGGCCCTCTACGAGCAGTACTTC. This encodes CASSPPTGALYEQYF.

The chain joins TRBV30 to TRBJ1-4; D is unclear. The CDR3 loop spans 13 amino acids. Trimming stripped 1 base from V and 11 bases from J, with 14 bases between. From germline, CDR1 is GTSNPN and CDR2 SVGIG (reference sequence). In nucleotides, the CDR3 is TGTGCCTGGAGTGCGAGGGTCTCTTTTAAACTGTTTTTT. This encodes CAWSARVSFKLFF. The full variable domain, in which reference TRBV30 and TRBJ1-4 provide the parts outside the CDR3, is SQTIHQWPATLVQPVGSPLSLECTVEGTSNPNLYWYRQAAGRGLQLLFYSVGIGQISSEVPQNLSASRPQDRQFILSSKKLLLSDSGFYLCAWSARVSFKLFFGSGTQLSVL.

This clonotype was seen ten or more times. The CDR3 DNA follows: TGTGCCAGCGCTCTCGGGGGGGGGACAGATACGCAGTATTTT. Its translation: CASALGGGTDTQYF. The V call is TRBV12-3 or TRBV12-4, the J call TRBJ2-3; 8 nucleotides line up with TRBD2. This CDR3 is 14 amino acids long. Trimming cost V 8 bases and J 3 bases; bases outside gene matches: 7.

The chain is built from TRBV7-3 and TRBJ2-6; D gene unclear. The CDR3 consists of 15 residues. Trimming left V 5 bases short and J 0 bases short, with 8 bases between. Germline CDR1 reads SGHTA; CDR2 reads FQGTGA. DNA for the CDR3: TGTGCCAGCAGCCTCTGGAGCTCTGGGGCCAACGTCCTGACTTTC. It codes for CASSLWSSGANVLTF.

This clonotype has just a few counts. The chain has TRBV4-3 and TRBJ2-5; TRBD2 matches 10 bases. With 4 bases clipped from V and 4 bases from J, the junction kept 18 bases outside the gene matches. This CDR3 is 19 amino acids long. The germline V gene encodes CDR1 LGHNA and CDR2 YSLEER. DNA for the CDR3: TGCGCCAGCAGCCCCCTTCGTTTAGCGGGGGGCGGCCCTCGAGAGACCCAGTACTTC. This sequence encodes CASSPLRLAGGGPRETQYF.